This T cell receptor beta chain was obtained from a study of shared clonotypes between healthy human individuals. Background on the study: Donors had three CD4 naive, three CD4 memory, two CD8 naive and one CD8 memory plate apiece.

Worth noting for this clone: Its antigen is not identified.

Points from the study as a whole: For naive CD4 cells, roughly 5% of clonotypes were shared across four donors. The four-donor shared clonotypes exceeded non-shared clonotypes in generation probability, with non-shared ones scoring lower.

Naive CD8 populations comprised CD45RO-negative cells positively selected for CCR7, excluding terminally differentiated effector memory CD45RA+ cells. The assay was carried out at the deep level. The table came from immunoSEQ multiplex PCR; TCRdb's copy has only in-frame clones and leaves some out. The sample shows roughly 890,000 clones, around 93% of them seen only once. The sample comprised naive CD8+ T cells sorted from blood. The TCR originated in a man aged 25-40 years in good health.

CDR3 sequence (DNA): TGTGCCGCGCGGGATGAGCTCCTGAACGAGCAGTACTTC. This gives the protein CAARDELLNEQYF. The chain joins TRBV28 to TRBJ2-7; D is perhaps TRBD2 (6 bases). Germline lookup yields CDR1 MDHEN and CDR2 SYDVKM. This CDR3 is 13 amino acids long. V lost 11 bases, J lost 5 bases, and 19 bases lay in between.